This TCR beta chain emerged from a study of T-cell memory formation after mild COVID-19. Via MiXCR, TCRdb re-called the 5' RACE reads, giving one row per CDR3 protein. The repertoire includes about 560,000 distinct CDR3 sequences, about 20% of them detected once, and around 12% sits in the top ten. CDR1 KGHDR and CDR2 SFDVKD come from the germline V gene. The CDR3 covers 14 residues. Between the trimmed V and J ends, which lost 3 bases and 0 bases, there was a span of 8 bases. This TCR derives from an adult woman who had mild COVID-19 (a few samples of this study predate the infection). Cell type and time point are not known. Sequencing was carried out using PBMCs or a T cell subset sorted from them (not recorded which). J is TRBJ2-7 and V is TRBV24-1, with D hard to call. CDR3 sequence (DNA): TGTGCCACCAGTGATACTCGGCTCTCCTACGAGCAGTACTTC. This encodes CATSDTRLSYEQYF.